These 27 T cell receptor beta chains were sequenced from one sample in a study of shared clonotypes between healthy human individuals. Naive CD8 cells comprised CD45RO-negative, CCR7-positively selected cells, excluding terminally differentiated effector memory CD45RA+ cells. Profiled with immunoSEQ multiplex PCR; TCRdb holds only in-frame clones, not every one. This sample has some 740,000 clones, with approximately 92% found just once. The material sequenced was naive CD8+ T cells sorted from blood. Source of these receptors: a man aged 25 to 45 in good health.

The rearrangement uses TRBV7-6 and TRBJ2-3; D is perhaps TRBD2 (5 bases). CDR1 SGHVS and CDR2 FNYEAQ come from the germline V gene. This CDR3 comprises 16 residues. The V end lost 0 bases, the J end lost 2 bases, and 12 bases lay between the germline ends. The CDR3 reads CASSLAPSSATDTQYF. The CDR3 DNA reads as TGTGCCAGCAGCTTAGCCCCTAGCTCAGCCACAGATACGCAGTATTTT.

The chain links TRBV5-6 to TRBJ2-6; no firm D call. CDR3 size: 16 residues. V lost 1 base and J lost 0, with 8 bases in between. Germline CDR1 reads SGHDT; CDR2 reads YYEEEE. CDR3 nucleotide sequence: TGTGCCAGCAGCTTGCGGCCCGGCTCTGGGGCCAACGTCCTGACTTTC. This codes for CASSLRPGSGANVLTF.

The rearrangement uses TRBV18 and TRBJ1-2; the match to TRBD1 covers 9 bases. The junction had 12 bases not matched to a gene; V was cut back by 3 bases and J by 7 bases. This CDR3 comprises 16 residues. Germline CDR1 reads KGHSH; CDR2 reads LQKENI. The CDR3 bases are TGTGCCAGCTCACCTCCTGATATCAGGACAGGGGTTGGCTACACCTTC. It encodes CASSPPDIRTGVGYTF.

This rearrangement joins TRBV27 to TRBJ2-5; D gene unclear. Deletions cut 8 bases from V and 7 bases from J, with 11 bases between. The CDR3 loop spans 11 amino acids. Germline CDR1 MNHEY, CDR2 SMNVEV (reference sequence). The CDR3 coding sequence is TGTGCCAGCGGCCGCTCCGGGACCCAGTACTTC. It is translated as CASGRSGTQYF.

V gene TRBV7-2 combines with J gene TRBJ2-4; D gene unclear. V was pared by 4 bases and J by 6 bases, with 19 bases between. This CDR3 region has 16 residues. In germline, CDR1 is SGHTA, CDR2 FQGNSA. The CDR3 DNA sequence: TGTGCCAGCAGCTCGGCGCCCGTAGGGTTAGCAAACATTCAGTACTTC. Translating it yields CASSSAPVGLANIQYF.

In its sample, this clone was seen a few times. The V and J genes are TRBV13 and TRBJ2-5; 7 bases are shared with TRBD2. CDR3 size: 13 residues. With V trimmed by 4 bases and J by 3 bases, 2 bases remained unmatched. Per germline, CDR1 PRHDT and CDR2 FYEKMQ (reference sequence). For the CDR3, the DNA is TGTGCCAGCAGCTCTAGCGGTAAAGAGACCCAGTACTTC. The encoded protein is CASSSSGKETQYF.

J is TRBJ2-1 and V is TRBV5-1; possibly TRBD2 for D (6 bases). V dropped 7 bases and J dropped 7 bases, with 9 bases sitting between them. The CDR3 sequence is 11 residues long. Germline-derived CDR1 and CDR2 are SGHRS and YFSETQ. This CDR3 is CASVGTNEQFF. DNA of the CDR3: TGCGCCAGCGTTGGGACTAATGAGCAGTTCTTC.

This sequence joins TRBV9 and TRBJ2-1; maybe TRBD1 (5 bases). Trimming stripped 0 bases from V and 4 bases from J, with 11 bases between. The CDR3 covers 15 residues. CDR1 and CDR2 (germline): SGDLS, YYNGEE. This chain's CDR3 is CASSVAGIGYNEQFF. The CDR3 DNA is TGTGCCAGCAGCGTAGCAGGGATCGGTTACAATGAGCAGTTCTTC.

The chain combines TRBV4-3 with TRBJ2-6, with D hard to call. This CDR3 region has 15 residues. Germline V gene lookup returns CDR1 LGHNA and CDR2 YSLEER. Deletions cut 4 bases from V and 2 bases from J, with 9 bases between. The CDR3 DNA sequence: TGCGCCAGCAGCCCTAGGTTAGCTGGGGCCAACGTCCTGACTTTC. Its protein is CASSPRLAGANVLTF.

This chain joins TRBV11-2 and TRBJ1-4; 9 nucleotides align to TRBD1. The CDR3 covers 18 residues. Germline-derived CDR1 and CDR2 are SGHAT and FQNNGV. J was trimmed by 2 bases and V by 1 base; bases with no gene match: 8. CDR3 residues: CASSLVGQGFRTNEKLFF. CDR3 in DNA: TGTGCCAGCAGCTTAGTGGGACAGGGTTTTCGCACTAATGAAAAACTGTTTTTT.

This chain uses TRBV4-1 with TRBJ2-2, with D tentatively TRBD1 (5 bases). CDR1 and CDR2 (germline): MGHRA, YSYEKL. The CDR3 contains 15 residues. V was pared by 3 bases and J by 2 bases, with 10 bases between. CDR3 region: CASSHAGSNTGELFF. The CDR3, as DNA: TGCGCCAGCAGCCACGCAGGGTCCAACACCGGGGAGCTGTTTTTT.

The chain carries TRBV9 and TRBJ1-2, with TRBD1 identical over 9 bases. The CDR3 consists of 16 residues. Germline V lookup: CDR1 SGDLS, CDR2 YYNGEE. With 4 bases clipped from V and 5 bases from J, the junction kept 12 bases outside the gene matches. CDR3 coding DNA: TGTGCCAGCAGCCGCTACGACACCGGGACAGGGTATGGCTACACCTTC. Protein product: CASSRYDTGTGYGYTF.

This chain joins TRBV29-1 and TRBJ2-5; TRBD2 might be the D (5 bases). Germline values: CDR1 SQVTM, CDR2 ANQGSEA. This CDR3 comprises 11 residues. V lost 3 bases and J 5 bases, leaving 7 bases between the germline ends. The CDR3 region is CSVEGGETQYF. CDR3 sequence (DNA): TGCAGCGTTGAGGGCGGGGAGACCCAGTACTTC.

In the case of this clone: Different DNA sequences within this sample yield the same CDR3. The chain employs TRBV27 and TRBJ2-7; 11 nucleotides line up with TRBD2. The CDR3 consists of 14 residues. Germline loops: CDR1 MNHEY, CDR2 SMNVEV (reference sequence). V dropped 5 bases and J dropped 3; count of bases not matched to a gene: 3. In DNA form, the CDR3 reads TGTGCCAGCAGTCCTGGGACTAGCGGCTACGAGCAGTACTTC. Its protein product is CASSPGTSGYEQYF.

The gene calls are TRBV2 and TRBJ2-3; no reliable D call. The CDR3 has 14 residues. V lost 2 bases and J lost 0, with 6 bases in between. Germline V gene sequence: CDR1 SNHLY, CDR2 FYNNEI. The CDR3 is CASSEIGSTDTQYF. The CDR3 nucleotides are TGTGCCAGCAGTGAAATCGGAAGCACAGATACGCAGTATTTT.

The chain links TRBV7-9 to TRBJ2-3, with D unresolved. V dropped 5 bases and J dropped 6 bases, with 9 bases sitting between them. The CDR3 is made up of 12 amino acids. Germline V gene sequence: CDR1 SEHNR, CDR2 FQNEAQ (reference sequence). This CDR3 reads CASSMLEDTQYF. CDR3 bases: TGTGCCAGCAGCATGCTGGAGGATACGCAGTATTTT.

The rearrangement joins TRBV7-9 to TRBJ2-1; 8 nucleotides line up with TRBD2. The V gene's germline CDR1 is SEHNR and CDR2 FQNEAQ (reference sequence). The CDR3 contains 13 residues. J was trimmed by 8 bases and V by 4 bases; bases with no gene match: 4. The CDR3, as DNA: TGTGCCAGCAGCTCGTGGACTAGCCATGAGCAGTTCTTC. Its translation: CASSSWTSHEQFF.

V gene TRBV2 combines with J gene TRBJ1-3, with a possible D match to TRBD1 (6 bases). Germline V gene lookup returns CDR1 SNHLY and CDR2 FYNNEI. V lost 5 bases and J 1 base, leaving 15 bases between the germline ends. The CDR3 spans 16 residues. CDR3 in DNA: TGTGCCAGCAGTCAATGGCCCGGGACATCTGGAAACACCATATATTTT. Translated: CASSQWPGTSGNTIYF.

J is TRBJ2-1 and V is TRBV19; tentative D call: TRBD2 (5 bases). CDR1 and CDR2 (germline): LNHDA, SQIVND (reference sequence). The CDR3 length is 16 residues. Deletions cut 3 bases from V and 3 bases from J, with 15 bases between. CDR3 protein: CASSMFGLANYNEQFF. Written as DNA, the CDR3 is TGTGCCAGTAGTATGTTCGGACTTGCTAACTACAATGAGCAGTTCTTC.

Note on this clone: The junction and the germline gene differ at one end; a read error may be behind it. V usage is TRBV7-7 and J usage is TRBJ2-3, with 11 bases lining up with TRBD1. The germline gives CDR1 SSHAT, CDR2 FNYEAQ (reference sequence). CDR3 length: 15 amino acids. In DNA, the CDR3 is TGTGCTAGCAGCTCGGCGGGACAGGGGGGAGATACGCAGTATTTT. It translates to CASSSAGQGGDTQYF.

This chain links TRBV7-9 with TRBJ2-7; D is perhaps TRBD1 (6 bases). Trimming took 5 bases from V and 2 from J, leaving 19 bases between them. The CDR3 is made up of 16 amino acids. Germline CDR1 and CDR2: SEHNR and FQNEAQ (reference sequence). CDR3 sequence (DNA): TGTGCCAGCAGCAGCCCGGGACACGACAAACCCTACGAGCAGTACTTC. Protein product: CASSSPGHDKPYEQYF.

This chain joins TRBV28 and TRBJ1-5; the match to TRBD1 covers 7 bases. V shed 5 bases and J 6 bases; nucleotides not matched to a gene: 13. Germline V gene lookup returns CDR1 MDHEN and CDR2 SYDVKM. The CDR3 extends over 16 amino acids. For the CDR3, the DNA is TGTGCCAGCAGTCCTAAATCCAGGGGGTGGACTCAGCCCCAGCATTTT. This codes for CASSPKSRGWTQPQHF.

V gene TRBV7-8 combines with J gene TRBJ2-3, with TRBD1 matching 9 bases. From germline, CDR1 is SGHVS and CDR2 FQNEAQ. This CDR3 is built from 17 residues. V shed 5 bases and J 2 bases; nucleotides not matched to a gene: 11. The DNA of the CDR3 is TGTGCCAGCAGCGGAGCCCGGACAGGGGCCCTCACAGATACGCAGTATTTT. Encoded protein: CASSGARTGALTDTQYF. Full variable domain (outside the CDR3, taken from reference TRBV7-8 and TRBJ2-3): GAGVSQSPRYKVAKRGQDVALRCDPISGHVSLFWYQQALGQGPEFLTYFQNEAQLDKSGLPSDRFFAERPEGSVSTLKIQRTQQEDSAVYLCASSGARTGALTDTQYFGPGTRLTVL.

There are a few counts of this clone. J is TRBJ1-2 and V is TRBV11-2; D gene ambiguous. The V gene's germline CDR1 is SGHAT and CDR2 FQNNGV. This CDR3 has 13 residues. V lost 0 bases and J 5 bases, leaving 7 bases between the germline ends. CDR3 residues: CASSLEPEYGYTF. In DNA form, the CDR3 reads TGTGCCAGCAGCTTAGAGCCCGAGTATGGCTACACCTTC.

Points on this clone: This specimen includes other DNA sequences encoding the same CDR3. The chain combines TRBV30 with TRBJ2-1, with TRBD2 matching 13 bases. From germline, CDR1 is GTSNPN and CDR2 SVGIG (reference sequence). V shed 0 bases and J 5 bases; nucleotides not matched to a gene: 1. This CDR3 is built from 15 residues. The CDR3 loop reads CAWSVGTSGNNEQFF. The DNA of the CDR3 is TGTGCCTGGAGTGTAGGGACTAGCGGGAACAATGAGCAGTTCTTC.

This clone was counted a single time. This chain connects TRBV21-1 to TRBJ2-2. TRBV21-1 is flagged as a pseudogene. CDR3 length: 16 residues. CDR3 region: CASNYSGRMWTGELFF. The DNA of the CDR3 is TGTGCCAGCAATTACTCCGGTAGGATGTGGACCGGGGAGCTGTTTTTT.

V usage is TRBV23-1 and J usage is TRBJ2-7; TRBD1 matches at 9 bases. TRBV23-1 is an ORF for which the function is uncertain. After removal of 4 bases from V and 2 bases from J, the junction contained 9 bases not matched to a gene. The CDR3 runs to 16 residues. The CDR3 here is CASSPPLGQGPYEQYF. CDR3 DNA: TGCGCCAGCAGTCCCCCCCTGGGACAGGGTCCCTACGAGCAGTACTTC.